These T cell receptor beta chains were read from a single sample in a study of beta chain features in type 1 diabetes. TCRdb keeps only in-frame clones here, not all; method: immunoSEQ multiplex PCR. This sample has around 100,000 clones, with 25% to 35% found just once. Specimen: central memory CD4+ T cells from blood. These receptor sequences come from a woman aged 18-29 years with type 1 diabetes. Both conserved end residues are part of each CDR3. A D gene is named only where the DNA matches it firmly. Rows give clone size only sometimes, using once, few, many, or a class for an expanded clone.

J: TRBJ2-7; V: TRBV27; length: 16; D: TRBD2; size: NA; DNA: TGTGCCAGCAGTGTAGGACTAGCGGGAGGACCCTACGAGCAGTACTTC; CDR3: CASSVGLAGGPYEQYF
J: TRBJ1-3; V: TRBV30; length: 13; D: NA; size: few; DNA: TGTGCCTGGACAGGGCCCTCTGGAAACACCATATATTTT; CDR3: CAWTGPSGNTIYF
J: TRBJ1-3; V: TRBV5-1; length: 15; D: NA; size: NA; DNA: TGCGCCAGCAGCTTGGATGTCAGCTCTGGAAACACCATATATTTT; CDR3: CASSLDVSSGNTIYF
J: TRBJ2-5; V: TRBV30; length: 13; D: NA; size: NA; DNA: TGTGCCTGGAGTAGAAGGGGGGGGGAGACCCAGTACTTC; CDR3: CAWSRRGGETQYF
J: TRBJ2-5; V: TRBV11-2; length: 13; D: NA; size: few; DNA: TGTGCCACCAGCCGAGGGGGGGGAGAGACCCAGTACTTC; CDR3: CATSRGGGETQYF
J: TRBJ2-3; V: TRBV30; length: 17; D: TRBD1; size: few; DNA: TGTGCCTGGAGTCCCCCCCCGGACAGGGGATTCACAGATACGCAGTATTTT; CDR3: CAWSPPPDRGFTDTQYF
J: TRBJ1-1; V: TRBV4-3; length: 17; D: TRBD1; size: few; DNA: TGCGCCAGCAGCCAAGGAAATACAGGGGATGGGAACACTGAAGCTTTCTTT; CDR3: CASSQGNTGDGNTEAFF
J: TRBJ1-4; V: TRBV6-1; length: 14; D: NA; size: NA; DNA: TGTGCCAGCAGCCTACTCCCGGGTGGTGAAAAACTGTTTTTT; CDR3: CASSLLPGGEKLFF
J: TRBJ2-1; V: TRBV10-2; length: 13; D: TRBD2; size: NA; DNA: TGCGCCAGCAGTCACGGGGGGACGTATGAGCAGTTCTTC; CDR3: CASSHGGTYEQFF
J: TRBJ2-5; V: TRBV9; length: 16; D: NA; size: few; DNA: TGTGCCAGCAGCGTAGGGGCTCCGGGGGGCTTGGAGACCCAGTACTTC; CDR3: CASSVGAPGGLETQYF
J: TRBJ1-2; V: TRBV18; length: 13; D: NA; size: NA; DNA: TGTGCCAGCTCACCAACAGGTTTCTATGGCTACACCTTC; CDR3: CASSPTGFYGYTF
J: TRBJ2-7; V: TRBV27; length: 16; D: NA; size: few; DNA: TGTGCCAGCAGTCTCTGGGGGGGGACAAATACCTACGAGCAGTACTTC; CDR3: CASSLWGGTNTYEQYF
J: TRBJ2-6; V: TRBV6-5; length: 16; D: NA; size: NA; DNA: TGTGCCAGCAGTTACTCCCCTAATTCTGGGGCCAACGTCCTGACTTTC; CDR3: CASSYSPNSGANVLTF
J: TRBJ2-7; V: TRBV10-3; length: 13; D: TRBD2; size: few; DNA: TGTGCCATCTCCAGCGGGAGCTATTACGAGCAGTACTTC; CDR3: CAISSGSYYEQYF
J: TRBJ1-1; V: TRBV5-4; length: 15; D: NA; size: NA; DNA: TGTGCCAGCAGCTTGGGGAGGGCGGTGGACACTGAAGCTTTCTTT; CDR3: CASSLGRAVDTEAFF
J: TRBJ2-1; V: TRBV28; length: 15; D: TRBD1; size: few; DNA: TGTGCCAGCAGTCCGCCCCCGGGACAGTACAATGAGCAGTTCTTC; CDR3: CASSPPPGQYNEQFF
J: TRBJ2-1; V: TRBV5-1; length: 15; D: TRBD2; size: NA; DNA: TGCGCCAGCAGCTCGGGATTCCCGACTAGCCTTGAGCAGTTCTTC; CDR3: CASSSGFPTSLEQFF
J: TRBJ2-3; V: TRBV18; length: 13; D: NA; size: NA; DNA: TGTGCCAGCTCACCACAGGGGAGGGATACGCAGTATTTT; CDR3: CASSPQGRDTQYF
J: TRBJ2-3; V: TRBV18; length: 14; D: NA; size: few; DNA: TGTGCCAGCTCACCACCGGCACGCACAGATACGCAGTATTTT; CDR3: CASSPPARTDTQYF
J: TRBJ2-3; V: TRBV7-2; length: 16; D: TRBD1; size: few; DNA: TGTGCCAGCAGCTTAGGACTATCGAAATCAGGGGGTACGCAGTATTTT; CDR3: CASSLGLSKSGGTQYF
J: TRBJ1-1; V: TRBV7-3; length: 13; D: TRBD1; size: NA; DNA: TGTGCCAGCAGCTCGGGACAGGGAACTGAAGCTTTCTTT; CDR3: CASSSGQGTEAFF
J: TRBJ2-1; V: TRBV7-2; length: 14; D: NA; size: NA; DNA: TGTGCCAGCAGCTCCCCTATTTATCGAGGTGAGCAGTTCTTC; CDR3: CASSSPIYRGEQFF
J: TRBJ2-1; V: TRBV7-3; length: 14; D: NA; size: NA; DNA: TGTGCCAGCAGCCGTATCGACAGAGACAATGAGCAGTTCTTC; CDR3: CASSRIDRDNEQFF
J: TRBJ1-1; V: TRBV5-1; length: 13; D: NA; size: few; DNA: TGCGCCAGCAGGACAGACTTGAACACTGAAGCTTTCTTT; CDR3: CASRTDLNTEAFF
J: TRBJ2-1; V: TRBV7-2; length: 14; D: NA; size: NA; DNA: TGTGCCAGCAGCTTTAGGTATTCTAGAGGTGAGCAGTTCTTC; CDR3: CASSFRYSRGEQFF
J: TRBJ2-7; V: TRBV15; length: 14; D: NA; size: NA; DNA: TGTGCCACCAGCAGAGATCGACCAGGGGACGAGCAGTACTTC; CDR3: CATSRDRPGDEQYF
J: TRBJ1-3; V: TRBV4-2; length: 17; D: NA; size: NA; DNA: TGTGCCAGCAGCCAAGATCATAACAGGGCCTCTGGAAACACCATATATTTT; CDR3: CASSQDHNRASGNTIYF
J: TRBJ2-1; V: TRBV6-5; length: 16; D: NA; size: NA; DNA: TGTGCCAGCAGATACCCCGAGCGATTCTCCTACAATGAGCAGTTCTTC; CDR3: CASRYPERFSYNEQFF
J: TRBJ2-1; V: TRBV7-6; length: 14; D: NA; size: NA; DNA: TGTGCCAGCAGCTCGAGACTAGATTTTAGTGAGCAGTTCTTC; CDR3: CASSSRLDFSEQFF
J: TRBJ2-1; V: TRBV5-1; length: 14; D: TRBD2; size: many; DNA: TGCGCCAGCAGCGGGACTAGCTCCTACAATGAGCAGTTCTTC; CDR3: CASSGTSSYNEQFF
J: TRBJ2-3; V: TRBV25-1; length: 14; D: NA; size: NA; DNA: TGTGCCAGCAGTGAACAACACTACACAGATACGCAGTATTTT; CDR3: CASSEQHYTDTQYF